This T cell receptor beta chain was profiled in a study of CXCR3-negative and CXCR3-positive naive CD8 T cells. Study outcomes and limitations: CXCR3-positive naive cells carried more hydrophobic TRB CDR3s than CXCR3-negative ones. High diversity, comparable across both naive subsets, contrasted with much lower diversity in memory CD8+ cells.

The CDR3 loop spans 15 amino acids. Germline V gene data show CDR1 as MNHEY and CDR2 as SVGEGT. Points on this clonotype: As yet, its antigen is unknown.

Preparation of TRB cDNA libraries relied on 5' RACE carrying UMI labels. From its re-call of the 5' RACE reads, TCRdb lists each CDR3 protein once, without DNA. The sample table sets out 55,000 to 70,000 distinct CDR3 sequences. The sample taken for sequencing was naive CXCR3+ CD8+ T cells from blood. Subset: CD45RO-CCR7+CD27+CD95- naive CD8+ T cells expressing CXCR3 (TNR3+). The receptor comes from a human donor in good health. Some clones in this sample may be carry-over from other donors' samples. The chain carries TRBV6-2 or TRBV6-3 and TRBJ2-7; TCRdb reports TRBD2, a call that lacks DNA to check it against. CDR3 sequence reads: CASSYGGGSTYEQYF.